Described below is a single TCR beta chain sequence and its context. The data originate from a study of regulatory T cells in long-lasting Graves disease. For TCR beta, libraries came from iRepertoire HTBI primers and Arm-PCR of CDR3 regions. TCRdb re-analysed the multiplex PCR reads in MiXCR, keeping a single row per CDR3 protein. Found here are some 490,000 distinct CDR3 sequences, 12% of them singletons; the top ten hold roughly 8.9%. Time point denoted: newly diagnosed GD, antithyroid drugs for less than 3 months. The TCR library used RNA extracted from PBMCs. As collected, the peripheral blood samples measured 7 to 9.5 milliliters each and went into EDTA tubes. The germline V gene has CDR1 SGDLS and CDR2 YYNGEE. The CDR3 is made up of 14 amino acids. The ends were cut back, 0 bases at V and 6 bases at J, with 10 bases in the middle. These data were also filed under a second study, of T cells in Graves' hyperthyroidism and ophthalmopathy. This second study says: Blood shared most expanded thyroid clonotypes above 0.001.

This material consisted of peripheral blood mononuclear cells (PBMCs), taken at new diagnosis, from a patient treated with antithyroid drugs. The origin of this receptor is a woman aged 25 to 45 with Graves disease. The chain recombines TRBV9 with TRBJ2-1, with D possibly matching TRBD2 (6 bases). The CDR3 reads CASSVGPGVNEQFF. In DNA form, the CDR3 reads TGTGCCAGCAGCGTAGGTCCGGGAGTCAATGAGCAGTTCTTC.